The source of this T cell receptor (beta chain) is a study of blood T cell repertoires in COVID-19. Study summary: PBMCs, B-cell-depleted T cells, or T cells were the source of the cDNA or gDNA that made up the material.

In the original analysis: Researchers report that nucleated cell counts were estimated from reference gene primer amplification. The data were produced by immunoSEQ multiplex PCR, yet TCRdb's version contains in-frame clones alone and is incomplete. V and J calls and clone size are those listed in that table; D and trimming were worked out from the DNA. This sample has 150,000 or so clones, with around 84% found just once. CDR3 length equals 18 residues. V shed 3 bases and J 4 bases; nucleotides not matched to a gene: 12. Germline V gives CDR1 SGHNT, CDR2 YYREEE (reference sequence). The sequencing sample was made of peripheral blood. The chain couples TRBV5-4 to TRBJ1-4; TRBD1 agrees at 10 bases. This TCR was sampled from a woman at least 80 years old with acute or convalescent COVID-19. CDR3 bases: TGTGCCAGCAGCTCTAGACAGGGGGCGGACGCGCTTAATGAAAAACTGTTTTTT. Translating it yields CASSSRQGADALNEKLFF.